This TCR beta chain was captured by sequencing in a study of CD4+ T cells in melanoma. Assay: immunoSEQ multiplex PCR; the TCRdb copy retains only in-frame clones and omits some. The table has 45,000 or so clones, roughly 87% seen once. The V gene lost 4 bases and the J gene lost 7 bases, with 8 bases spanning the gap. Germline CDR1 is SEHNR and CDR2 is FQNEAQ (reference sequence). The CDR3 has 12 amino acids. Study observations and caveats: CD8+ T cell, macrophage and B cell function reportedly correlated with neoantigen-specific CD4+ T cells.

A word on this clone: Antigen unknown.

The rearrangement links TRBV7-9 to TRBJ2-1; D may be TRBD2 (6 bases). Sequencing input: peripheral blood. The sequence was obtained from a human donor with melanoma. CDR3 protein: CASSWRENEQFF. The DNA of the CDR3 is TGTGCCAGCAGCTGGAGGGAAAATGAGCAGTTCTTC.